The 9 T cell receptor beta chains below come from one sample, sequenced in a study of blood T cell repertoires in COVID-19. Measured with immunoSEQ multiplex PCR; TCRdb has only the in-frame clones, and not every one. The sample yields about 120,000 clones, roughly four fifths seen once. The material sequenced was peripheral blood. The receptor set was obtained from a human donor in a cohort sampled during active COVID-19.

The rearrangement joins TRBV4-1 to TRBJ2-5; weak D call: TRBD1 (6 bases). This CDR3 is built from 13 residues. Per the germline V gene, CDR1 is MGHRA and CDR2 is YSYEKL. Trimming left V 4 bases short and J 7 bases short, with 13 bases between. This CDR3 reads CASSPGQSGTQYF. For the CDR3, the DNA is TGCGCCAGCAGCCCAGGACAGTCGGGGACCCAGTACTTC.

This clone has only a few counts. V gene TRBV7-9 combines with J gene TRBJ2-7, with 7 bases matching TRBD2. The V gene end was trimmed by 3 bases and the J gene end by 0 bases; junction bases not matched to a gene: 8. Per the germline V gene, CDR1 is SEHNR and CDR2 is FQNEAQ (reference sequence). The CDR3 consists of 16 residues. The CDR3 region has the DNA TGTGCCAGCAGCTTCCCCCGAGCGGGGACCTCCTACGAGCAGTACTTC. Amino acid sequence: CASSFPRAGTSYEQYF.

The CDR3 loop is CASSQEGTSGGIYNEQFF. DNA of the CDR3: TGTGCCAGCAGCCAAGAAGGTACTAGCGGGGGGATCTACAATGAGCAGTTCTTC. The chain employs TRBV4-2 and TRBJ2-1; TRBD2 matches 12 bases. The CDR3 is made up of 18 amino acids. After removal of 0 bases from V and 3 bases from J, the junction contained 6 bases not matched to a gene. CDR1 and CDR2 from the germline V gene are LGHNA and YNFKEQ.

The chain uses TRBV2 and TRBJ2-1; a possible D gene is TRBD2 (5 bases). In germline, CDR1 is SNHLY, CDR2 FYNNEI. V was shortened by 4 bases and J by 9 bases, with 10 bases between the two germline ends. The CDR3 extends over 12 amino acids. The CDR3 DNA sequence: TGTGCCAGCAGTGGCCCCGGAGGTGAGCAGTTCTTC. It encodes CASSGPGGEQFF.

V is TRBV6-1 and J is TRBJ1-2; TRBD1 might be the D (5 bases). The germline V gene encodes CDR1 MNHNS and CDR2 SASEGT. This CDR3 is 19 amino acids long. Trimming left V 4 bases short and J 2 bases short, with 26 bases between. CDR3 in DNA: TGTGCCAGCAGTGGAGATCCAACTATGGGGCAGGGCCAAAACTATGGCTACACCTTC. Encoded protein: CASSGDPTMGQGQNYGYTF.

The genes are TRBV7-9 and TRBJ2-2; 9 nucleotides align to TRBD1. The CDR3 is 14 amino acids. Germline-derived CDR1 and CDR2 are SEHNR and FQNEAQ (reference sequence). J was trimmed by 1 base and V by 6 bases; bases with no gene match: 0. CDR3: CASRGQGNTGELFF. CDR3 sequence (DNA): TGTGCCAGCAGGGGACAGGGGAACACCGGGGAGCTGTTTTTT.

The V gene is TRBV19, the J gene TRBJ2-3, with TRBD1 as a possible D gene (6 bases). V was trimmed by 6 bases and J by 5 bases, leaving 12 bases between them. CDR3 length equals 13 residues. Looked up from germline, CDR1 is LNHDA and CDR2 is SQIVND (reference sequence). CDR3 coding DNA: TGTGCCAGTAGGCCCGAGGGGGAAGATACGCAGTATTTT. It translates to CASRPEGEDTQYF.

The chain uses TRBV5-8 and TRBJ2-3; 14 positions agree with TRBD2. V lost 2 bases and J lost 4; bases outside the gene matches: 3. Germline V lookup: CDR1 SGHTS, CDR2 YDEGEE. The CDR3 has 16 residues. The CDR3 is CASSFGLAGGADTQYF. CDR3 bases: TGTGCCAGCAGCTTCGGACTAGCGGGGGGTGCAGATACGCAGTATTTT.

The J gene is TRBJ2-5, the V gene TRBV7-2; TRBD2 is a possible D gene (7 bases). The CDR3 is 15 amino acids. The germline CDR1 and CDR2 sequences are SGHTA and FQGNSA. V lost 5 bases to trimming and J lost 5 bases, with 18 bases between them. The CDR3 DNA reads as TGTGCCAGCAGCCACCCTGGGGGGGGCGTGGAGACCCAGTACTTC. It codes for CASSHPGGGVETQYF. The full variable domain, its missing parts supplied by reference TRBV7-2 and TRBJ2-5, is GAGVSQSPSNKVTEKGKDVELRCDPISGHTALYWYRQSLGQGLEFLIYFQGNSAPDKSGLPSDRFSAERTGGSVSTLTIQRTQQEDSAVYLCASSHPGGGVETQYFGPGTRLLVL.